This TCR beta chain originates from a study of blood T cell repertoires in COVID-19. In the study overall: The analysed material was cDNA or gDNA that came from T cells, B-cell-depleted T cells, or PBMCs.

Per the study methods: Reference gene primer amplification gave estimated nucleated cell counts. The method was immunoSEQ multiplex PCR; TCRdb's version includes in-frame clones alone and lacks a portion of them. D and trimming come from the DNA, and the V and J calls and clone size come from that table. Of some 240,000 clones in the sample, about 86% were seen once. CDR3 length equals 14 residues. The V and J ends lost 5 bases and 4 bases respectively, with 11 bases between them. Germline loops: CDR1 LNHDA, CDR2 SQIVND (reference sequence). This clone was observed a handful of times. Two negative PCRs, clearance, or symptom resolution had been documented for recovered Cohort 3 donors.

The chain recombines TRBV19 with TRBJ2-2, with a weak D call TRBD2 (6 bases). The receptor was derived from a man aged 50 to 59 who had recovered from COVID-19. Input material: PBMCs or T cells enriched from blood (not recorded which). DNA of the CDR3: TGTGCCAGTAGTCGAACTAGCTTCACCGGGGAGCTGTTTTTT. It codes for CASSRTSFTGELFF.